What follows describes a single TCR beta chain. This specimen belongs to a study of blood T cell repertoires in COVID-19. Study context: T cells, B-cell-depleted T cells, or PBMCs provided the cDNA or gDNA that served as material.

Measured with immunoSEQ multiplex PCR; TCRdb has only the in-frame clones, and not every one. The table shows fewer than 450,000 clones, with around 86% occurring only once. CDR1 is SGHNT and CDR2 is YYREEE in the germline V gene (reference sequence). Germline trimming cut 4 bases from V and 7 bases from J; bases unmatched to any gene: 9. The CDR3 covers 15 residues. Sample: peripheral blood. The chain couples TRBV5-4 to TRBJ2-2; the match to TRBD1 covers 8 bases. The sequence was collected from a woman between 50 and 59 years old with COVID-19, enrolled during active disease. CDR3 in amino acids: CASSPGGQGGGELFF. CDR3 bases: TGTGCCAGCAGCCCGGGTGGACAGGGCGGCGGGGAGCTGTTTTTT. Full variable domain (outside the CDR3, taken from reference TRBV5-4 and TRBJ2-2): ETGVTQSPTHLIKTRGQQVTLRCSSQSGHNTVSWYQQALGQGPQFIFQYYREEENGRGNFPPRFSGLQFPNYSSELNVNALELDDSALYLCASSPGGQGGGELFFGEGSRLTVL.